This T cell receptor (beta chain) was identified in a study of blood T cell repertoires in COVID-19. Study-level information: Sites in the United States, Italy and Spain provided acute and convalescent COVID-19 samples.

Original processing notes: How many nucleated cells were present was estimated from reference gene primer amplification. Method: immunoSEQ multiplex PCR; TCRdb's copy keeps in-frame clones and lacks some. V and J calls and clone size are as listed in that table; D and trimming were resolved from the DNA. The sample has roughly 250,000 clones; 88% are singletons. The CDR3 has 16 amino acids. V lost 5 bases and J 5 bases, leaving 22 bases between the germline ends. Germline CDR1 and CDR2: SEHNR and FQNEAQ (reference sequence). Participants were aged roughly 18 to 90 years, lived in some 23 US areas, and enrolled virtually.

What was sequenced was PBMCs or T cells enriched from blood (not recorded which). V is TRBV7-9 and J is TRBJ2-7; D perhaps matches TRBD1 (5 bases). The sequence came from a woman between 45 and 60 years old who had recovered from COVID-19. Here the CDR3 reads CASSRLHAGSRNEQYF. The CDR3, as DNA: TGTGCCAGCAGCCGACTGCACGCAGGGTCTCGGAACGAGCAGTACTTC.